This entry lists 18 T cell receptor beta chains sequenced from one sample in a study of T cell responses to AZD1222 COVID-19 vaccine. Measured with immunoSEQ multiplex PCR; TCRdb has only the in-frame clones, and not every one. The sample has about 73,000 clones, approximately 89% seen once. Source: peripheral blood, taken 28 days after the second AZD1222 dose. The receptors were gathered from an adult who received the AZD1222 COVID-19 vaccine.

The J gene is TRBJ1-2, the V gene TRBV19; 8 bases match TRBD1. The CDR3 covers 14 residues. From germline, CDR1 is LNHDA and CDR2 SQIVND (reference sequence). The J segment lost 7 bases and the V segment lost 6 bases, leaving 10 bases of the junction unmatched. The CDR3 DNA is TGTGCCAGTAGGGATAGACAGGGGACCTCTGGCTACACCTTC. This translates into CASRDRQGTSGYTF.

The chain has TRBV9 and TRBJ1-2, with D uncertain. The germline V gene encodes CDR1 SGDLS and CDR2 YYNGEE. V lost 5 bases, J lost 6 bases, and 5 bases lay in between. CDR3 size: 10 residues. CDR3 in amino acids: CASSSDGYTF. CDR3 DNA sequence: TGTGCCAGCAGTTCGGATGGCTACACCTTC.

The chain is built from TRBV24-1 and TRBJ1-2, with D uncertain. The CDR3 covers 14 residues. Trimming stripped 5 bases from V and 3 bases from J, with 12 bases between. The V gene's germline CDR1 is KGHDR and CDR2 SFDVKD. The CDR3 bases are TGTGCCACCAGTGGGAGAGGGCAGGACTATGGCTACACCTTC. It codes for CATSGRGQDYGYTF.

V and J are TRBV29-1 and TRBJ2-7; TRBD1 matches 8 bases. The CDR3 extends over 12 amino acids. The trim removed 6 bases at V and 6 bases at J, leaving 7 bases unmatched. The germline CDR1 and CDR2 sequences are SQVTM and ANQGSEA. The CDR3 region is CSVTETGVEQYF. The CDR3 DNA follows: TGCAGCGTCACAGAGACAGGGGTCGAGCAGTACTTC.

This clone was detected only once. The gene calls are TRBV5-6 and TRBJ1-2; no reliable D call. The V end lost 1 base, the J end lost 5 bases, and 6 bases lay between the germline ends. The CDR3 sequence is 12 residues long. Per the germline V gene, CDR1 is SGHDT and CDR2 is YYEEEE. The CDR3: CASSLLRYGYTF. The CDR3 DNA reads TGTGCCAGCAGCTTGCTGCGGTATGGCTACACCTTC.

The chain combines TRBV5-1 with TRBJ2-2, with 8 bases fitting TRBD1. With 4 bases clipped from V and 6 bases from J, the junction kept 5 bases outside the gene matches. There are 14 residues in the CDR3. Per the germline V gene, CDR1 is SGHRS and CDR2 is YFSETQ. CDR3 region: CASSGQGSAGELFF. The DNA of the CDR3 is TGCGCCAGCAGCGGACAGGGTTCCGCCGGGGAGCTGTTTTTT.

The CDR3 reads CSVGGPNQPQHF. In nucleotides, the CDR3 is TGCAGCGTTGGGGGGCCCAATCAGCCCCAGCATTTT. The genes are TRBV29-1 and TRBJ1-5; TRBD1 might be the D (6 bases). The germline V gene has CDR1 SQVTM and CDR2 ANQGSEA. Deletions cut 4 bases from V and 3 bases from J, with 7 bases between. This CDR3 is 12 amino acids long.

This chain connects TRBV18 to TRBJ1-6, with D possibly being TRBD1 (5 bases). The V gene's germline CDR1 is KGHSH and CDR2 LQKENI. The CDR3 contains 15 residues. Deletions cut 6 bases from V and 6 bases from J, with 15 bases between. The CDR3: CASSSGPGGNSPLHF. CDR3 sequence (DNA): TGTGCCAGCTCCTCCGGCCCCGGGGGTAATTCACCCCTCCACTTT.

This clone was detected only once. This sequence joins TRBV19 and TRBJ2-2; 7 positions agree with TRBD1. With 6 bases clipped from V and 3 bases from J, the junction kept 1 base outside the gene matches. CDR3 length equals 13 residues. Germline loops: CDR1 LNHDA, CDR2 SQIVND (reference sequence). The CDR3 sequence: CASRTGDTGELFF. The CDR3 DNA reads TGTGCCAGTAGAACAGGGGACACCGGGGAGCTGTTTTTT.

The J gene is TRBJ1-2, the V gene TRBV29-1; tentative D call: TRBD1 (5 bases). Germline values: CDR1 SQVTM, CDR2 ANQGSEA. V was trimmed by 4 bases and J by 7 bases, leaving 10 bases between them. This CDR3 spans 11 amino acids. Written as DNA, the CDR3 is TGCAGCGTTGGGAGGGGTGCTGGCTACACCTTC. Its translation: CSVGRGAGYTF.

This chain joins TRBV3-1 (or the pseudogene TRBV3-2) and TRBJ2-2; D gene uncertain. The germline V gene encodes CDR1 LGHDT and CDR2 YNNKEL (reference sequence). Trimming removed 6 bases from V and 1 base from J, with 9 bases in between. The CDR3 contains 14 residues. CDR3 amino acids: CASRRDRNTGELFF. As DNA, the CDR3 is TGTGCCAGCAGACGAGACCGGAACACCGGGGAGCTGTTTTTT.

This clone was picked up one time. The chain combines TRBV3-1 (or the pseudogene TRBV3-2) with TRBJ2-5; no firm D call. Deletions cut 4 bases from V and 2 bases from J, with 14 bases between. This CDR3 is 15 amino acids long. Germline CDR1 reads LGHDT; CDR2 reads YNNKEL (reference sequence). The CDR3 nucleotides are TGTGCCAGCAGCCGCGCCACCGGGCCTCAAGAGACCCAGTACTTC. As protein: CASSRATGPQETQYF.

This clone has just one count. The gene calls are TRBV19 and TRBJ2-7; D unclear. Germline V gives CDR1 LNHDA, CDR2 SQIVND (reference sequence). V gave up 0 bases and J gave up 4 bases, with 10 bases separating them. The CDR3 contains 14 residues. The CDR3 loop reads CASSIEYGHYEQYF. The CDR3 region has the DNA TGTGCCAGTAGTATAGAGTACGGGCATTACGAGCAGTACTTC.

The V and J genes are TRBV7-9 and TRBJ2-7; the match to TRBD1 covers 10 bases. Germline V gene sequence: CDR1 SEHNR, CDR2 FQNEAQ (reference sequence). The CDR3 extends over 15 amino acids. The V segment lost 5 bases and the J segment 5 bases; nucleotides outside the gene matches: 9. Here the CDR3 DNA reads TGTGCCAGCAGCCCGAGGGACAGGGGAATTGACGAGCAGTACTTC. It is translated as CASSPRDRGIDEQYF.

The CDR3 reads CSVTRGPETQYF. The CDR3 region has the DNA TGCAGCGTGACCAGGGGGCCAGAGACCCAGTACTTC. The V gene is TRBV29-1, the J gene TRBJ2-5; TRBD1 aligns across 8 bases. The CDR3 contains 12 residues. The germline V gene has CDR1 SQVTM and CDR2 ANQGSEA. With 6 bases clipped from V and 4 bases from J, the junction kept 4 bases outside the gene matches. The full variable domain, rest sourced from reference TRBV29-1 and TRBJ2-5, is SAVISQKPSRDICQRGTSLTIQCQVDSQVTMMFWYRQQPGQSLTLIATANQGSEATYESGFVIDKFPISRPNLTFSTLTVSNMSPEDSSIYLCSVTRGPETQYFGPGTRLLVL.

The genes are TRBV3-1 (or the pseudogene TRBV3-2) and TRBJ2-3; maybe TRBD2 (6 bases). This CDR3 contains 16 residues. Germline V lookup: CDR1 LGHDT, CDR2 YNNKEL (reference sequence). The V gene lost 0 bases and the J gene lost 1 base, with 11 bases spanning the gap. The CDR3 reads CASSQDRGSGTDTQYF. In DNA form, the CDR3 reads TGTGCCAGCAGCCAAGATCGGGGGAGTGGCACAGATACGCAGTATTTT.

This clone came up once. The rearrangement links TRBV7-3 to TRBJ2-2; no firm D call. This CDR3 contains 14 residues. Trimming took 1 base from V and 6 from J, leaving 9 bases between them. From germline, CDR1 is SGHTA and CDR2 FQGTGA. This chain's CDR3 is CASSLRGLSGELFF. CDR3 DNA: TGTGCCAGCAGCTTAAGGGGTCTGTCCGGGGAGCTGTTTTTT.

The chain combines TRBV9 with TRBJ1-2, with D hard to call. V was clipped by 0 bases and J by 3 bases, with 18 bases between them. CDR1 is SGDLS and CDR2 is YYNGEE in the germline V gene. The CDR3 covers 17 residues. CDR3 region: CASSVEASGLLYYGYTF. CDR3 sequence (DNA): TGTGCCAGCAGCGTAGAGGCGAGTGGATTGTTGTACTATGGCTACACCTTC.